Sequencing of this TCR beta chain was carried out in a study of blood T cell repertoires in COVID-19. Across the study: Donors in the United States, Italy and Spain gave samples during acute or convalescent COVID-19. The analysed material was cDNA or gDNA that came from T cells, B-cell-depleted T cells, or PBMCs.

Between the trimmed V and J ends, which lost 5 bases and 5 bases, there was a span of 9 bases. This CDR3 is 12 amino acids long. Germline V gene lookup returns CDR1 MNHEY and CDR2 SMNVEV (reference sequence). The authors' processing: Reference gene primer amplification gave estimated nucleated cell counts. Clones were sequenced by immunoSEQ multiplex PCR, and TCRdb holds only the in-frame ones, with some missing. The V and J calls and clone size are taken from that table; D and trimming were inferred from the DNA. There are approximately 140,000 clones in the sample; 84% occur only once, and around 40% lies in the top ten.

The TCR sequence derives from a human donor in a cohort sampled during active COVID-19. This chain joins TRBV27 and TRBJ1-2; a possible D gene is TRBD1 (5 bases). Sequencing input: peripheral blood. CDR3 in amino acids: CASSKEGYGYTF. The CDR3 region has the DNA TGTGCCAGCAGTAAGGAGGGGTATGGCTACACCTTC.